These T cell receptor beta chains were read from a single sample in a study of T cells after yellow fever vaccination. TCRdb reanalysed the 5' RACE reads using MiXCR and keeps one entry per CDR3 protein. The profile shows roughly 520,000 distinct CDR3 sequences, just over 20% of them singletons. The sequencing here drew on PBMCs, taken 21 days after the first yellow fever vaccination. The receptors were gathered from a man aged 18-30 years who received the YFV17D yellow fever vaccine. Each CDR3 is given with its conserved first and last residue. D genes are given only for firm matches. A row's size may be missing; if present it is once, few, many or a size class.

>TRBV20-1|TRBJ2-5|-|many
CSARGGALQETQYF
TGCAGTGCTAGGGGGGGTGCCTTACAAGAGACCCAGTACTTC
>TRBV5-1|TRBJ1-1|-|-
CASSLDSATNTEAFF
TGCGCCAGCAGCTTGGACTCGGCTACGAACACTGAAGCTTTCTTT
>TRBV7-2|TRBJ1-2|TRBD1|-
CASTTQLQGNYGYTF
TGTGCCAGCACGACGCAGTTACAGGGGAACTATGGCTACACCTTC
>TRBV6-5|TRBJ1-2|-|-
CASSYGSPDNYGYTF
TGTGCCAGCAGTTACGGATCCCCAGACAACTATGGCTACACCTTC
>TRBV6-5|TRBJ2-1|-|-
CASSYRGFWDRGEQFF
TGTGCCAGCAGTTACCGGGGATTCTGGGACCGGGGTGAGCAGTTCTTC
>TRBV19|TRBJ2-1|-|few
CASSSPGNEQFF
TGTGCCAGTAGTAGTCCCGGGAATGAGCAGTTCTTC
>TRBV7-9|TRBJ1-1|TRBD1|-
CASSTPRTGSNTEAFF
TGTGCCAGCAGCACCCCTAGGACAGGTTCAAACACTGAAGCTTTCTTT
>TRBV30|TRBJ2-7|TRBD2|few
CAWSVGGWYEQYF
TGTGCCTGGAGCGTCGGGGGGTGGTACGAGCAGTACTTC
>TRBV20-1|TRBJ1-1|-|-
CSARDQTAFF
TGCAGTGCTAGAGATCAGACAGCTTTCTTT
>TRBV20-1|TRBJ2-5|TRBD2|-
CSASVAGVQETQYF
TGCAGTGCTAGTGTGGCGGGGGTTCAAGAGACCCAGTACTTC
>TRBV20-1|TRBJ2-5|-|-
CSAPYPSSQYF
TGCAGTGCTCCCTACCCAAGTTCCCAGTACTTC
>TRBV6-2/TRBV6-3|TRBJ2-1|-|few
CASSYFSRNEQFF
TGTGCCAGCAGTTACTTTAGTCGTAATGAGCAGTTCTTC
>TRBV4-2|TRBJ1-2|TRBD1|few
CASSQDLGTGGGYTF
TGTGCCAGCAGCCAAGATCTGGGGACAGGCGGCGGCTACACCTTC
>TRBV27|TRBJ1-2|-|-
CASTMGLDYGYTF
TGTGCCAGCACCATGGGCCTTGACTATGGCTACACCTTC
>TRBV20-1|TRBJ2-1|-|few
CSANTGLGGEDNEQFF
TGCAGTGCCAATACTGGACTCGGTGGGGAAGACAATGAGCAGTTCTTC
>TRBV5-1|TRBJ1-1|-|few
CASSFGGDTEAFF
TGCGCCAGCAGCTTCGGGGGTGACACTGAAGCTTTCTTT
>TRBV20-1|TRBJ1-5|-|few
CSASYAIRNQPQHF
TGCAGTGCTAGCTATGCAATCCGCAATCAGCCCCAGCATTTT
>TRBV4-3|TRBJ1-5|-|few
CASSQGFFRDQPQHF
TGCGCCAGCAGCCAAGGGTTCTTCCGTGATCAGCCCCAGCATTTT
>TRBV24-1|TRBJ2-1|-|few
CATSGGGGNRFDEQFF
TGTGCCACCAGTGGAGGAGGGGGGAACCGGTTTGATGAGCAGTTCTTC
>TRBV18|TRBJ1-4|TRBD1|-
CASSLGQGEDEKLFF
TGTGCCAGCTCTCTCGGACAGGGAGAAGATGAAAAACTGTTTTTT
>TRBV5-1|TRBJ1-3|TRBD1|-
CASSPGQDGTGNTIYF
TGCGCCAGCAGCCCGGGACAGGATGGAACTGGAAACACCATATATTTT
>TRBV28|TRBJ2-4|-|few
CASSQQLAKNIQYF
TGTGCCAGCAGTCAACAGCTTGCCAAAAACATTCAGTACTTC
>TRBV7-3|TRBJ2-3|TRBD1|few
CASSFPGTGGSEDTQYF
TGTGCCAGCAGCTTTCCCGGGACAGGGGGGAGTGAAGATACGCAGTATTTT
>TRBV18|TRBJ2-5|TRBD1|-
CASSPRDRASQETQYF
TGTGCCAGCTCACCTCGGGACAGGGCGTCCCAAGAGACCCAGTACTTC
>TRBV5-1|TRBJ2-5|-|many
CASSLDSPAVYF
TGCGCCAGCAGCTTGGACAGTCCCGCAGTGTACTTC
>TRBV6-1|TRBJ1-6|TRBD1|-
CASSEGDSLSPLHF
TGTGCCAGCAGTGAAGGGGACAGTCTCTCACCCCTCCACTTT
>TRBV2|TRBJ2-3|-|-
CASSPNGRTDTQYF
TGTGCCAGCAGTCCAAACGGACGCACAGATACGCAGTATTTT
>TRBV28|TRBJ2-5|-|-
CASSVPLKRWGEQETQYF
TGTGCCAGCAGTGTTCCTCTAAAGCGATGGGGGGAACAAGAGACCCAGTACTTC
>TRBV11-2|TRBJ2-5|-|-
CASSPPMGLSFGKETQYF
TGTGCCAGCAGCCCCCCCATGGGGTTGAGTTTTGGCAAGGAGACCCAGTACTTC
>TRBV5-5|TRBJ1-6|-|-
CASSLGAGGGSPLHF
TGTGCCAGCAGCTTGGGGGCCGGGGGCGGTTCACCCCTCCACTTT
>TRBV6-2/TRBV6-3|TRBJ2-7|-|-
CASRGRLPYEQYF
TGTGCCAGCAGAGGAAGGTTGCCCTACGAGCAGTACTTC
>TRBV7-2|TRBJ2-3|TRBD2|few
CASSLAPSGAETDTQYF
TGTGCCAGCAGCTTAGCCCCTAGCGGGGCGGAGACAGATACGCAGTATTTT
>TRBV20-1|TRBJ1-2|-|few
CSASGTWGYTF
TGCAGTGCTTCCGGGACATGGGGCTACACCTTC
>TRBV7-2|TRBJ2-2|TRBD2|few
CASSLRAGERGELFF
TGTGCCAGCAGCTTGAGGGCGGGGGAGCGCGGGGAGCTGTTTTTT
>TRBV7-2|TRBJ2-7|TRBD1|-
CASSLAGDRVDEQYF
TGTGCCAGCAGCTTAGCTGGGGACAGGGTCGACGAGCAGTACTTC
>TRBV12-3/TRBV12-4|TRBJ2-3|-|many
CASSPSGYLTQYF
TGTGCCAGCAGCCCAAGCGGGTATTTAACGCAGTATTTT
>TRBV6-5|TRBJ2-7|-|few
CASSGKTEQYF
TGTGCCAGCAGTGGAAAAACGGAGCAGTACTTC
>TRBV5-1|TRBJ2-6|-|-
CASSLGDPGANVLTF
TGCGCCAGCAGCTTAGGGGATCCCGGGGCCAACGTCCTGACTTTC
>TRBV20-1|TRBJ2-3|TRBD1|few
CSARDFGQGAILYTDTQYF
TGCAGTGCTAGAGATTTTGGACAGGGGGCGATTTTGTACACAGATACGCAGTATTTT
>TRBV29-1|TRBJ2-7|-|-
CSVGTYPQGPYEQYF
TGCAGCGTTGGGACCTACCCCCAGGGTCCCTACGAGCAGTACTTC
>TRBV5-5|TRBJ2-2|-|many
CASSPGQSSGELFF
TGTGCCAGCAGCCCCGGACAGTCGTCCGGGGAGCTGTTTTTT
>TRBV6-2/TRBV6-3|TRBJ2-7|-|-
CAAQRGGNSYEQYF
TGTGCCGCCCAACGAGGGGGTAATTCCTACGAGCAGTACTTC
>TRBV4-1|TRBJ2-4|-|-
CASSQAIGKNIQYF
TGCGCCAGCAGCCAAGCAATCGGTAAAAACATTCAGTACTTC
>TRBV7-2|TRBJ2-6|-|-
CASTLDWSGANVLTF
TGTGCCAGCACCCTCGATTGGTCTGGGGCCAACGTCCTGACTTTC
>TRBV6-5|TRBJ2-7|-|few
CASSYGAALEQYF
TGTGCCAGCAGTTACGGGGCAGCCCTCGAGCAGTACTTC
>TRBV20-1|TRBJ2-1|-|few
CSAKYPLAPYNEQFF
TGCAGTGCAAAATACCCACTAGCCCCCTACAATGAGCAGTTCTTC
>TRBV6-5|TRBJ1-6|-|few
CASSLSPGGSPLHF
TGTGCCAGCAGCTTATCCCCAGGCGGTTCACCCCTCCACTTT
>TRBV28|TRBJ2-2|-|-
CASSTPRELFF
TGTGCCAGCAGTACCCCTCGGGAGCTGTTTTTT
>TRBV5-6|TRBJ1-4|-|few
CASSLGGFGEKLFF
TGTGCCAGCAGCTTGGGAGGGTTCGGTGAAAAACTGTTTTTT
>TRBV5-1|TRBJ2-5|-|once
CASSFGERTVVGETQYF
TGCGCCAGCAGCTTCGGTGAGCGAACAGTAGTAGGAGAGACCCAGTACTTC
>TRBV4-3|TRBJ2-3|TRBD2|-
CASSHQAGASGGASTDTQYF
TGCGCCAGCAGCCACCAGGCAGGGGCTAGCGGGGGGGCAAGCACAGATACGCAGTATTTT
>TRBV20-1|TRBJ1-2|TRBD1|many
CSARDQGQGEGYTF
TGCAGTGCTAGAGATCAGGGACAGGGGGAAGGCTACACCTTC
>TRBV29-1|TRBJ2-3|-|many
CSIRTSHLTDTQYF
TGCAGCATCCGGACCTCGCATCTCACAGATACGCAGTATTTT
>TRBV7-9|TRBJ2-1|-|few
CASSLRPRPVNEQFF
TGTGCCAGCAGCTTGAGACCCCGACCCGTCAATGAGCAGTTCTTC
>TRBV7-2|TRBJ1-1|TRBD1|-
CASLGQGGTEAFF
TGTGCGAGCTTAGGACAGGGTGGCACTGAAGCTTTCTTT
>TRBV30|TRBJ2-7|-|-
CAWSVPGSSYEQYF
TGTGCCTGGAGTGTACCGGGGAGCTCCTACGAGCAGTACTTC
>TRBV20-1|TRBJ2-7|-|-
CSARDVVTFYEQYF
TGCAGTGCTAGAGATGTAGTGACATTCTACGAGCAGTACTTC